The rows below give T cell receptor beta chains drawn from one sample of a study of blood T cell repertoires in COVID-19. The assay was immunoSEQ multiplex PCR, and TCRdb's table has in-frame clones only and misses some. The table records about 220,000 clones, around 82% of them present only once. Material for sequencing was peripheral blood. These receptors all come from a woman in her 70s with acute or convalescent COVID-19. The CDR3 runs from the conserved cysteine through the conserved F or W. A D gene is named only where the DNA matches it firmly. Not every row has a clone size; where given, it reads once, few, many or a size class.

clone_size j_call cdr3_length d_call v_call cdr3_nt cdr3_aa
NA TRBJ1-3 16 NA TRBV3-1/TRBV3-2 TGTGCCAGCAGCCATCCCTCAGGGTCCCCTGGAAACACCATATATTTT CASSHPSGSPGNTIYF
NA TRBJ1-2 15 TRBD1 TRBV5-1 TGCGCCAGCAGCTTGGTGGCCTACAGGGGCTATGGCTACACCTTC CASSLVAYRGYGYTF
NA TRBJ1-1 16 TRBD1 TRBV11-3 TGTGCCAGCAGCCTCGGGACAGGTTCCATGAACACTGAAGCTTTCTTT CASSLGTGSMNTEAFF
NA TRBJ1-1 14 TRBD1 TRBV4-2 TGTGCCAGCAGCCCCGGGACAGGGTACACTGAAGCTTTCTTT CASSPGTGYTEAFF
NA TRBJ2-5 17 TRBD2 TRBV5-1 TGCGCCAGCAGCAGGACTAGCGGGGGGGCCGCCGGGGAGACCCAGTACTTC CASSRTSGGAAGETQYF
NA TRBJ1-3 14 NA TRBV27 TGTGCCAGTTCTAGGGCGGGGTCTGGAAACACCATATATTTT CASSRAGSGNTIYF
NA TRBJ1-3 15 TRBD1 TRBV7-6 TGTGCCAGCAGCCCCCGGGACAGGTCTGGAAACACCATATATTTT CASSPRDRSGNTIYF
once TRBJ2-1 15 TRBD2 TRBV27 TGTGCCAGCAGGTCAACTAGCGGGGGTTTAGGAGAGCAGTTCTTC CASRSTSGGLGEQFF
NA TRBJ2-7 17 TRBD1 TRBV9 TGTGCCAGCAGCGGCTCGTATGAGGCAGGGGGAACCTACGAGCAGTACTTC CASSGSYEAGGTYEQYF
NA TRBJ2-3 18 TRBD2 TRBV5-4 TGTGCCAGCAGGTTGTGGGGACTAGCGGGGACTGGCACAGATACGCAGTATTTT CASRLWGLAGTGTDTQYF
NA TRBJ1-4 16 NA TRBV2 TGTGCCAGCAGTGGAGACCTCCGGGACGGGGGGGTCAAACTGTTTTTT CASSGDLRDGGVKLFF
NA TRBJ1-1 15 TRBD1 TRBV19 TGTGCCAGTAGTCTCCAGGGACAGGGGGTAACTGAAGCTTTCTTT CASSLQGQGVTEAFF
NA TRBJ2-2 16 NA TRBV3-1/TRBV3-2 TGTGCCAGCAGCCAAGATGTTGGACAAGACACCGGGGAGCTGTTTTTT CASSQDVGQDTGELFF
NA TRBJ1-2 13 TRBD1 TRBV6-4 TGTGCCAGCAGTGACTACAGGGGATATGGCTACACCTTC CASSDYRGYGYTF
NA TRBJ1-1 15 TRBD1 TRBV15 TGTGCCACCAGCAGACCACCCCCGGGACAGAATGAAGCTTTCTTT CATSRPPPGQNEAFF
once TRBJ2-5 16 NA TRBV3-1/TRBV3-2 TGTGCCAGCAGCCACCAGAGCCGCGGGATCTTGGGGACCCAGTACTTC CASSHQSRGILGTQYF
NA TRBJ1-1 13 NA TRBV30 TGTGCCTGGAGAGGCGGCCTGAACACTGAAGCTTTCTTT CAWRGGLNTEAFF
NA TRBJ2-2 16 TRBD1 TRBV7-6 TGTGCCAGCAGCTTAGCCGGGACAGGGTCCACCGGGGAGCTGTTTTTT CASSLAGTGSTGELFF
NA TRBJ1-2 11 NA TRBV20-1 TGCAGTGCTAGAGGCGCTCCTGGCTACACCTTC CSARGAPGYTF
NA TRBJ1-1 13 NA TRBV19 TGTGCCAGTTCCCTCAGGGGTAACACTGAAGCTTTCTTT CASSLRGNTEAFF